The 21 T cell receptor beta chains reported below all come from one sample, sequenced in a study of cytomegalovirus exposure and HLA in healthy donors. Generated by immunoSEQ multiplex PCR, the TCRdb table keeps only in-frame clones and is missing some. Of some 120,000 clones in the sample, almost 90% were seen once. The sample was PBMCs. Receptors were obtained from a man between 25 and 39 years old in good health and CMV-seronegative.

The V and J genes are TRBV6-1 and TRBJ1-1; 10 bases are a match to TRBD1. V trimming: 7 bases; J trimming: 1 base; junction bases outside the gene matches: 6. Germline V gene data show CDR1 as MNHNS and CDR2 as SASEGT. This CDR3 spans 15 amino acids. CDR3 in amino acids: CASTRQGAPNTEAFF. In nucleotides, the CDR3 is TGTGCCAGCACCCGACAGGGGGCCCCGAACACTGAAGCTTTCTTT.

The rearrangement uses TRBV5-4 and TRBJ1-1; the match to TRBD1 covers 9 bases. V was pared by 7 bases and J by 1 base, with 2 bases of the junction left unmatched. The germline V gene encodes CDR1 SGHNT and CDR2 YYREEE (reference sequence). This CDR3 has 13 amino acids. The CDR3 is CASYRGQNTEAFF. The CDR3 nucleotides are TGTGCCAGCTACAGGGGGCAGAACACTGAAGCTTTCTTT.

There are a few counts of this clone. The CDR3 reads CASSRLPSYNEQFF. In nucleotides, the CDR3 is TGTGCCAGCAGTAGACTCCCATCCTACAATGAGCAGTTCTTC. This chain joins TRBV6-4 and TRBJ2-1; no clear D gene. CDR1 is MRHNA, CDR2 SNTAGT, per germline. V lost 5 bases to trimming and J lost 1 base, with 9 bases between them. This CDR3 spans 14 amino acids.

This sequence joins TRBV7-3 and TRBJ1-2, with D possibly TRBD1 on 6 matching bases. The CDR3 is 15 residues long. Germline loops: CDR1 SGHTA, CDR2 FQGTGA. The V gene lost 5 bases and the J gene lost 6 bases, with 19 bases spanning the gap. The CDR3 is CASSQGGPGRDGYTF. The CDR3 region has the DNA TGTGCCAGCAGCCAAGGGGGACCCGGACGGGATGGCTACACCTTC.

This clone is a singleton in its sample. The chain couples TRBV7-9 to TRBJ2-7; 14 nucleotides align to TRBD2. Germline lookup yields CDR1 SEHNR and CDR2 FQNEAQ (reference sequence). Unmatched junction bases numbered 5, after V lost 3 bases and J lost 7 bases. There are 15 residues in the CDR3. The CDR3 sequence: CASSFGLAGGGEQYF. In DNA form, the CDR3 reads TGTGCCAGCAGCTTCGGACTAGCGGGAGGTGGAGAGCAGTACTTC.

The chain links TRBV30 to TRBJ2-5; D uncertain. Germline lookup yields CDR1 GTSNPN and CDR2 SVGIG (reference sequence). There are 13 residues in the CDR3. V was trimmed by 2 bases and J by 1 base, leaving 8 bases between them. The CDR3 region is CAWSIGFQETQYF. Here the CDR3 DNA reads TGTGCCTGGAGTATCGGGTTCCAAGAGACCCAGTACTTC.

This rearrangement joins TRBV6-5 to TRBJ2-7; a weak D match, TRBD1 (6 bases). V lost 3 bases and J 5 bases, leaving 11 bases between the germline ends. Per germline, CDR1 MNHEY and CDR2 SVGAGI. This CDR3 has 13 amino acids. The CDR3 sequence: CASSYQGPNEQYF. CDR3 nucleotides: TGTGCCAGCAGTTATCAGGGGCCCAACGAGCAGTACTTC.

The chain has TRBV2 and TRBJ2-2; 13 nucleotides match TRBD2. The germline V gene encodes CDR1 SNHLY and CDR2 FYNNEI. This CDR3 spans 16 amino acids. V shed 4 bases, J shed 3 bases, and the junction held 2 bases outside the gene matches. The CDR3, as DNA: TGTGCCAGCAGTGGACTAGCGGGAGGCGACACCGGGGAGCTGTTTTTT. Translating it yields CASSGLAGGDTGELFF. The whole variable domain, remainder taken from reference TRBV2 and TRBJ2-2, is EPEVTQTPSHQVTQMGQEVILRCVPISNHLYFYWYRQILGQKVEFLVSFYNNEISEKSEIFDDQFSVERPDGSNFTLKIRSTKLEDSAMYFCASSGLAGGDTGELFFGEGSRLTVL.

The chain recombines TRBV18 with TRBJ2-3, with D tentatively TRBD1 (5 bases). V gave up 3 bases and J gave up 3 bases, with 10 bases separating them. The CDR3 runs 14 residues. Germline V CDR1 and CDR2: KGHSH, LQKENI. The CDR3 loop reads CASSPVGQTDTQYF. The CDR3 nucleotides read TGTGCCAGCTCACCGGTGGGGCAGACAGATACGCAGTATTTT.

Written as DNA, the CDR3 is TGTGCCACCAGCAGTGGGGGGGTCAGAGATGGCTACACCTTC. Its protein is CATSSGGVRDGYTF. The rearrangement uses TRBV15 and TRBJ1-2; a weak D match, TRBD1 (5 bases). The V and J ends lost 3 bases and 6 bases respectively, with 14 bases between them. The CDR3 contains 14 residues. CDR1 is LNHNV, CDR2 YYDKDF, per germline (reference sequence). Drawing the rest from reference TRBV15 and TRBJ1-2, the complete variable domain is DAMVIQNPRYQVTQFGKPVTLSCSQTLNHNVMYWYQQKSSQAPKLLFHYYDKDFNNEADTPDNFQSRRPNTSFCFLDIRSPGLGDTAMYLCATSSGGVRDGYTFGSGTRLTVV.

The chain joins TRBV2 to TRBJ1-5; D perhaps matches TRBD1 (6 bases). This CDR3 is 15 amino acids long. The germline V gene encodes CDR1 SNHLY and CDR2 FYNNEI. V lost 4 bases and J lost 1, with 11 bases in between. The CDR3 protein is CASSGGGGSNQPQHF. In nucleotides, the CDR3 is TGTGCCAGCAGTGGGGGAGGGGGAAGCAATCAGCCCCAGCATTTT.

For the CDR3, the DNA is TGTGCCAGCACTCCGGGACAGGAGTTTTCACCCCTCCACTTT. Amino acid sequence: CASTPGQEFSPLHF. This chain joins TRBV6-5 and TRBJ1-6, with 8 bases that match TRBD1. Germline V gene data show CDR1 as MNHEY and CDR2 as SVGAGI. The CDR3 extends over 14 amino acids. Trimming took 7 bases from V and 9 from J; bases not matched to a gene: 8.

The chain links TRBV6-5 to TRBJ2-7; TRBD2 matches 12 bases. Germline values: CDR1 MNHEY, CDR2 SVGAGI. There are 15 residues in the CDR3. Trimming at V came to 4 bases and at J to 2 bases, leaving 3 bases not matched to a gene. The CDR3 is CASSSTSGRAYEQYF. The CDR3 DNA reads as TGTGCCAGCAGTTCGACTAGCGGGAGAGCCTACGAGCAGTACTTC.

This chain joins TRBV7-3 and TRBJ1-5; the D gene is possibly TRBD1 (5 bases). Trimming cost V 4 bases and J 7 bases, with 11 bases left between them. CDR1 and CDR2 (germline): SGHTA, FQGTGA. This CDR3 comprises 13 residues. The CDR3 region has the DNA TGTGCCAGCAGCTCCCATTGGGGCCAGCCCCAGCATTTT. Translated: CASSSHWGQPQHF.

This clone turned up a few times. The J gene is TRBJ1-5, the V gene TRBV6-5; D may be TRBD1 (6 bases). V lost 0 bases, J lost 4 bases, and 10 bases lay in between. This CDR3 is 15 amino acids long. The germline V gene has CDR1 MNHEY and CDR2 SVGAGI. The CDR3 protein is CASSYSLDSNQPQHF. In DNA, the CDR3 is TGTGCCAGCAGTTACTCCCTGGACAGTAATCAGCCCCAGCATTTT.

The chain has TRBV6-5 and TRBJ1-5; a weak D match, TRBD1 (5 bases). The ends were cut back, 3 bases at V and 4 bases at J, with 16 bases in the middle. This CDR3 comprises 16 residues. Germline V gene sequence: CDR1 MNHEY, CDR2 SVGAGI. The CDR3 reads CASSYYGVGGNQPQHF. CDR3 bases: TGTGCCAGCAGTTATTACGGTGTCGGGGGGAATCAGCCCCAGCATTTT.

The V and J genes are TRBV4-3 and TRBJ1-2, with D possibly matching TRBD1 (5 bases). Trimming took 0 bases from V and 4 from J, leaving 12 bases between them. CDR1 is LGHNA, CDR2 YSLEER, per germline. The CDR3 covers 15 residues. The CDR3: CASSQDRGESYGYTF. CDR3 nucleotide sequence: TGCGCCAGCAGCCAAGATCGGGGGGAAAGCTATGGCTACACCTTC.

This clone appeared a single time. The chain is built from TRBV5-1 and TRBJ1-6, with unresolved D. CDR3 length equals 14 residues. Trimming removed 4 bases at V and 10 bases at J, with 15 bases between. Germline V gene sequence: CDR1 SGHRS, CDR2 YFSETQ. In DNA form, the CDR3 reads TGCGCCAGCAGCACTAGCATTGGGGAATCACCCCTCCACTTT. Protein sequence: CASSTSIGESPLHF.

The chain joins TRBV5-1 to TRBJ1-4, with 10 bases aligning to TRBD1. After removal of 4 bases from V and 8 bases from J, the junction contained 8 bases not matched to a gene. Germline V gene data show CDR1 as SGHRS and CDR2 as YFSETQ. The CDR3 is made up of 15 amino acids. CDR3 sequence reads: CASSRQGAQEEKLFF. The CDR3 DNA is TGCGCCAGCAGCCGACAGGGGGCACAGGAAGAAAAACTGTTTTTT.

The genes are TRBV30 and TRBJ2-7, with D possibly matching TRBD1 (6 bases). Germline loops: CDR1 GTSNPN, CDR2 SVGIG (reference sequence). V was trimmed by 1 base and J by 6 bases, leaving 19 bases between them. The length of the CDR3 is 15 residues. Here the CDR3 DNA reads TGTGCCTGGAGTGCTAAAAAACAGGGTAGACGCGAGCAGTACTTC. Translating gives CAWSAKKQGRREQYF. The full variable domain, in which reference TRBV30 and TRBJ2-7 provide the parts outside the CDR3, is SQTIHQWPATLVQPVGSPLSLECTVEGTSNPNLYWYRQAAGRGLQLLFYSVGIGQISSEVPQNLSASRPQDRQFILSSKKLLLSDSGFYLCAWSAKKQGRREQYFGPGTRLTVT.

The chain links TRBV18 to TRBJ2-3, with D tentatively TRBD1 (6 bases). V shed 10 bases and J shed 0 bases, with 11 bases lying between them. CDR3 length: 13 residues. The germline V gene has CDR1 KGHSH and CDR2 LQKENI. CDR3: CATQQGSTDTQYF. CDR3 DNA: TGTGCCACCCAACAGGGAAGCACAGATACGCAGTATTTT.